Detailed here is one T cell receptor (beta chain). Per the study methods: Using reference gene primer amplification, nucleated cell counts were estimated. The assay was immunoSEQ multiplex PCR, and TCRdb's table has in-frame clones only and misses some. V, J and clone size are taken as reported in that table, and D and trimming were inferred from the DNA itself. The repertoire includes just over 60,000 clones, roughly 80% of them detected once, and around a sixth sits in the top ten. The source of the sample is a study of blood T cell repertoires in COVID-19. Across the study: COVID-19 samples from acute and convalescent phases originated in the United States, Italy and Spain. T cells, B-cell-depleted T cells, or PBMCs supplied cDNA or gDNA.

Between the trimmed V and J ends, which lost 7 bases and 4 bases, there was a span of 18 bases. The length of the CDR3 is 15 residues. The chain has TRBV5-3 and TRBJ1-5, with a possible D match to TRBD1 (5 bases). TRBV5-3 is flagged as an ORF with uncertain function. The TCR comes from a man between 60 and 70 years old with acute or convalescent COVID-19. The sample consisted of peripheral blood. The CDR3 sequence: CARPDGRQGNQPQHF. CDR3 in DNA: TGTGCCAGACCAGATGGTCGTCAGGGAAATCAGCCCCAGCATTTT.